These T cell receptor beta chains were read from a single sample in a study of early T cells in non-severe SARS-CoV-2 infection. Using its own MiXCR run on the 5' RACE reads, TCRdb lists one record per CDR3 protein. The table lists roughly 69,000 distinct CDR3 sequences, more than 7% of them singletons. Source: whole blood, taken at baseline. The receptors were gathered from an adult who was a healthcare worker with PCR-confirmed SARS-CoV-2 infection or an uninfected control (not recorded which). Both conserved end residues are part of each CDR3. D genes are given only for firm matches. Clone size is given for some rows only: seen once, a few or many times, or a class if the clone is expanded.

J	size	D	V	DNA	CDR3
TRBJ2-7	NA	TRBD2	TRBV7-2	TGTGCCAGCAGCTTTTTTCTGAGGGATGTCAGCGGGAGGGGCGAGCAGTACTTC	CASSFFLRDVSGRGEQYF
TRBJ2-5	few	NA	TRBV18	TGTGCCAGCTCACCACCGGGACGTCCCGCCCAGTACTTC	CASSPPGRPAQYF
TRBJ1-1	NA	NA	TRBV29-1	TGCAGCGTTGAGGGTAGCGGGAAGACTGAAGCTTTCTTT	CSVEGSGKTEAFF
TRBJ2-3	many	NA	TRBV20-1	TGCAGTGCTAAAGAGGAGGGTTTTAAGACAGATACGCAGTATTTT	CSAKEEGFKTDTQYF
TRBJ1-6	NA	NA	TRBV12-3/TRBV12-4	TGTGCCAGCAGTTTGGGCCAGGGAATATTGAATTCACCCCTCCACTTT	CASSLGQGILNSPLHF
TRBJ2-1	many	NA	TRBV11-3	TGTGCCAGCAGCTTAGGCCGGGAGACCTACAATGAGCAGTTCTTC	CASSLGRETYNEQFF
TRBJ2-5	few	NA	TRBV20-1	TGCAGTGCTAGAAGCCAGGTCGGAGAGACCCAGTACTTC	CSARSQVGETQYF
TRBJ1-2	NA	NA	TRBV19	TGTGCCAGTAGCACCTTTAGGCCCCGAATGACTCATGGCTACACCTTC	CASSTFRPRMTHGYTF
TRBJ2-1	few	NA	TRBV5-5	TGTGCCAGCAGCTGGATGAGTGAGCAGTTCTTC	CASSWMSEQFF
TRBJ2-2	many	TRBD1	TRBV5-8	TGTGCCAGCAGGACAGGGCACATGAACACCGGGGAGCTGTTTTTT	CASRTGHMNTGELFF
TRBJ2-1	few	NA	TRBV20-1	TGCAGTGCTAGAGATAAGGAGCGAAGTAGCTCCTACAATGAGCAGTTCTTC	CSARDKERSSSYNEQFF
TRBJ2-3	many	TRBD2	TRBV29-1	TGCAGCGTCTACGGGACTAGCGGGACCACAGATACGCAGTATTTT	CSVYGTSGTTDTQYF
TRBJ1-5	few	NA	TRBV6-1	TGTGCCAGCAGTGTAAGCAGGGACCAGCCCCAGCATTTT	CASSVSRDQPQHF